The present TCR beta chain was sequenced within a study of blood T cell repertoires in COVID-19. Study background: The United States, Italy and Spain were the sources of the acute and convalescent COVID-19 samples. T cells, B-cell-depleted T cells, or PBMCs provided the cDNA or gDNA that served as material.

Germline CDR1 reads LNHDA; CDR2 reads SQIVND (reference sequence). The V gene end was trimmed by 5 bases and the J gene end by 6 bases; junction bases not matched to a gene: 5. This CDR3 is 13 amino acids long. Original handling: Reference gene primers were amplified, and this amplification served to estimate nucleated cell counts. The repertoire was sequenced with immunoSEQ multiplex PCR; TCRdb's copy has only in-frame clones and lacks some. V and J calls and clone size follow that table, whereas D and trimming were derived from the DNA. Found here are some 260,000 clones, approximately 91% of them singletons; the top ten hold about 0.7%.

V is TRBV19 and J is TRBJ1-2, with 8 bases identical to TRBD1. Sequenced material: peripheral blood. The clonotype originates from a human donor in a cohort sampled during active COVID-19. This CDR3 is CASSFTTGDGYTF. CDR3 nucleotide sequence: TGTGCCAGTAGTTTCACGACAGGGGATGGCTACACCTTC.